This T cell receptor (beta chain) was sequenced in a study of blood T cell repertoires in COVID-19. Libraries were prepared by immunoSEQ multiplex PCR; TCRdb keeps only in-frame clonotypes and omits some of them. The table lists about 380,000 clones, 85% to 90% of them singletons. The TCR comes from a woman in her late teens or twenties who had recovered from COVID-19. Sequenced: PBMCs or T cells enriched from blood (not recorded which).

The CDR3 DNA sequence: TGTGCCAGCAGCTTGGCCGGCAGGGCAACAGGAAACACCATATATTTT. As protein: CASSLAGRATGNTIYF. This rearrangement joins TRBV5-5 to TRBJ1-3; TRBD1 is a possible D gene (5 bases). The germline CDR1 and CDR2 sequences are SGHKS and YYEKEE (reference sequence). The CDR3 totals 16 residues. Deletions cut 0 bases from V and 4 bases from J, with 14 bases between.